Presented here are 19 T cell receptor beta chains from one specimen sequenced in a study of blood T cell repertoires in COVID-19. Repertoires were generated with immunoSEQ multiplex PCR, while TCRdb's copy carries only in-frame clones and drops some. The sample holds a few hundred thousand clones; about 79% are singletons and the top ten take 1.2% to 1.5%. Sequencing input: peripheral blood. Receptor source: a woman in her 40s who had recovered from COVID-19.

Here the CDR3 DNA reads TGTGCCAGCAGCTTTTTAACTAGCGGGGGCTCCAAGGAGTTCTTC. Its protein is CASSFLTSGGSKEFF. V gene TRBV5-6 combines with J gene TRBJ2-1; 11 bases align to TRBD2. CDR1 and CDR2 from the germline V gene are SGHDT and YYEEEE. The junction had 12 bases not matched to a gene; V was cut back by 2 bases and J by 14 bases. The CDR3 is 15 residues long.

The chain uses TRBV6-2 or TRBV6-3 and TRBJ1-5; D is unclear. The germline V gene has CDR1 MNHEY and CDR2 SVGEGT. The V and J ends lost 5 bases and 0 bases respectively, with 17 bases between them. The CDR3 covers 17 residues. As DNA, the CDR3 is TGTGCCAGCAGTACCCCTTTGAGCGGGTATAGCAATCAGCCCCAGCATTTT. Translating it yields CASSTPLSGYSNQPQHF.

The rearrangement joins TRBV19 to TRBJ1-5; no reliable D call. V lost 3 bases and J lost 1, with 13 bases in between. The CDR3 runs 16 residues. Germline CDR1 is LNHDA and CDR2 is SQIVND (reference sequence). The CDR3 DNA reads as TGTGCCAGTAGTATGGCCCTTCCGGGGAGCAATCAGCCCCAGCATTTT. It codes for CASSMALPGSNQPQHF.

The V gene is TRBV3-1 (or the pseudogene TRBV3-2), the J gene TRBJ2-3, with 7 bases matching TRBD2. Germline CDR1 and CDR2: LGHDT and YNNKEL (reference sequence). This CDR3 comprises 15 residues. V was clipped by 8 bases and J by 2 bases; unmatched bases: 10. The CDR3 coding sequence is TGTGCCAGCCGTCCTAGCGGAGACCACACAGATACGCAGTATTTT. Encoded protein: CASRPSGDHTDTQYF.

The chain recombines TRBV12-3 or TRBV12-4 with TRBJ1-2; D gene unclear. V was shortened by 3 bases and J by 5 bases, with 10 bases between the two germline ends. The CDR3 is 13 residues long. CDR3 DNA: TGTGCCAGCAGTTTCTCGGGATTTTATGGCTACACCTTC. Translation gives CASSFSGFYGYTF.

This clone was detected only once. The rearrangement links TRBV11-2 to TRBJ2-1, with 8 bases identical to TRBD2. The CDR3 consists of 16 residues. V shed 5 bases and J 0 bases; nucleotides not matched to a gene: 6. CDR1 is SGHAT and CDR2 is FQNNGV in the germline V gene. CDR3: CASSPLAGSSYNEQFF. CDR3 sequence (DNA): TGTGCCAGCAGCCCCTTAGCGGGGAGCTCCTACAATGAGCAGTTCTTC.

This chain uses TRBV7-9 with TRBJ1-2, with D hard to call. Germline V gives CDR1 SEHNR, CDR2 FQNEAQ (reference sequence). The CDR3 has 13 amino acids. V lost 5 bases, J lost 2 bases, and 9 bases lay in between. CDR3 DNA sequence: TGTGCCAGCAGCCCCACAGAGAACTATGGCTACACCTTC. It is translated as CASSPTENYGYTF.

The chain recombines TRBV5-6 with TRBJ1-5; D remains ambiguous. V was clipped by 4 bases and J by 4 bases, with 12 bases between them. The CDR3 has 14 residues. Germline CDR1 is SGHDT and CDR2 is YYEEEE. For the CDR3, the DNA is TGTGCCAGCAGCCTCCGAGGGTTTAATCAGCCCCAGCATTTT. Translation: CASSLRGFNQPQHF.

This clone was picked up a small number of times. The J gene is TRBJ1-5, the V gene TRBV27, with D perhaps TRBD1 (6 bases). Between the trimmed V and J ends, which lost 8 bases and 5 bases, there was a span of 19 bases. Germline V CDR1 and CDR2: MNHEY, SMNVEV (reference sequence). The CDR3 is 15 residues long. DNA of the CDR3: TGTGCCAGCGCCCCGATGCGAGGGGGATATCAGCCCCAGCATTTT. Its protein is CASAPMRGGYQPQHF.

The chain uses TRBV27 and TRBJ2-1; 12 bases fit TRBD2. This CDR3 has 15 residues. The trim removed 6 bases at V and 8 bases at J, leaving 8 bases unmatched. CDR1 and CDR2 from the germline V gene are MNHEY and SMNVEV (reference sequence). This chain's CDR3 is CASSKLAGGFDEQFF. In DNA form, the CDR3 reads TGTGCCAGCAGCAAACTAGCGGGGGGTTTCGATGAGCAGTTCTTC.

The chain employs TRBV27 and TRBJ2-7; TRBD2 matches 9 bases. J gave up 0 bases and V 2 bases, and 5 bases lay outside the gene matches. Germline V CDR1 and CDR2: MNHEY, SMNVEV (reference sequence). There are 16 residues in the CDR3. CDR3 region: CASSLGLAGSSYEQYF. In DNA, the CDR3 is TGTGCCAGCAGTTTAGGGCTAGCGGGAAGCTCCTACGAGCAGTACTTC.

This clone was detected only once. This chain uses TRBV19 with TRBJ1-5; TRBD1 matches 7 bases. V was clipped by 3 bases and J by 5 bases; unmatched bases: 10. Germline V CDR1 and CDR2: LNHDA, SQIVND (reference sequence). CDR3 size: 16 residues. Here the CDR3 DNA reads TGTGCCAGTAGTATTAAACCCGGACAGGAATATCAGCCCCAGCATTTT. Its protein product is CASSIKPGQEYQPQHF.

The chain carries TRBV5-6 and TRBJ1-4; D is unclear. Germline CDR1 SGHDT, CDR2 YYEEEE. This CDR3 has 13 residues. V was clipped by 5 bases and J by 7 bases, with 12 bases between them. As DNA, the CDR3 is TGTGCCAGCAGAGCGACGGGAATTGAAAAACTGTTTTTT. This gives the protein CASRATGIEKLFF.

The chain has TRBV6-5 and TRBJ1-6; a weak D match, TRBD1 (5 bases). Germline V CDR1 and CDR2: MNHEY, SVGAGI. The V end was cut by 5 bases, the J end by 7 bases, with 12 bases between. CDR3 length: 14 amino acids. For the CDR3, the DNA is TGTGCCAGCAGTCCCCGGGGGTCCAATTCACCCCTCCACTTT. Encoded protein: CASSPRGSNSPLHF.

The CDR3 coding sequence is TGTGCCAGCAGCCCAAGACTAGCGGGGGAGTCCGAGCAGTACTTC. This translates into CASSPRLAGESEQYF. The genes are TRBV7-6 and TRBJ2-7; 12 nucleotides agree with TRBD2. V shed 5 bases, J shed 6 bases, and the junction held 8 bases outside the gene matches. CDR3 length: 15 amino acids. CDR1 and CDR2 (germline): SGHVS, FNYEAQ.

The V and J genes are TRBV27 and TRBJ1-1; 7 bases align to TRBD1. CDR1 is MNHEY and CDR2 is SMNVEV in the germline V gene (reference sequence). Losses at the gene ends were 6 bases for V and 7 bases for J; bases not matched to a gene: 5. The CDR3 is made up of 12 amino acids. CDR3 loop: CASRPHRGEAFF. The CDR3 nucleotides read TGTGCCAGCAGGCCGCACAGGGGTGAAGCTTTCTTT.

This chain links TRBV5-1 with TRBJ1-1, with 9 bases lining up with TRBD1. Losses at the gene ends were 3 bases for V and 4 bases for J; bases not matched to a gene: 7. The germline gives CDR1 SGHRS, CDR2 YFSETQ. The CDR3 totals 15 residues. CDR3 sequence: CASSSGTGRFTEAFF. DNA for the CDR3: TGCGCCAGCAGCTCCGGGACAGGGCGGTTCACTGAAGCTTTCTTT. The full variable domain, rest sourced from reference TRBV5-1 and TRBJ1-1, is KAGVTQTPRYLIKTRGQQVTLSCSPISGHRSVSWYQQTPGQGLQFLFEYFSETQRNKGNFPGRFSGRQFSNSRSEMNVSTLELGDSALYLCASSSGTGRFTEAFFGQGTRLTVV.

The chain combines TRBV7-2 with TRBJ2-7, with D hard to call. With 4 bases removed from V and 1 base from J, the gap between germline ends came to 14 bases. Per germline, CDR1 SGHTA and CDR2 FQGNSA. This CDR3 is built from 15 residues. The CDR3 is CASSYTSRSSYEQYF. Written as DNA, the CDR3 is TGTGCCAGCAGCTATACGAGTAGAAGTTCCTACGAGCAGTACTTC.

The chain couples TRBV19 to TRBJ1-3; TRBD1 matches 7 bases. CDR1 and CDR2 (germline): LNHDA, SQIVND (reference sequence). The CDR3 loop spans 15 amino acids. The V and J ends lost 3 bases and 3 bases, in that order; junction bases with no gene match: 5. CDR3 bases: TGTGCCAGTAGTATTCTCGGGACAGATGGAAACACCATATATTTT. This sequence encodes CASSILGTDGNTIYF.